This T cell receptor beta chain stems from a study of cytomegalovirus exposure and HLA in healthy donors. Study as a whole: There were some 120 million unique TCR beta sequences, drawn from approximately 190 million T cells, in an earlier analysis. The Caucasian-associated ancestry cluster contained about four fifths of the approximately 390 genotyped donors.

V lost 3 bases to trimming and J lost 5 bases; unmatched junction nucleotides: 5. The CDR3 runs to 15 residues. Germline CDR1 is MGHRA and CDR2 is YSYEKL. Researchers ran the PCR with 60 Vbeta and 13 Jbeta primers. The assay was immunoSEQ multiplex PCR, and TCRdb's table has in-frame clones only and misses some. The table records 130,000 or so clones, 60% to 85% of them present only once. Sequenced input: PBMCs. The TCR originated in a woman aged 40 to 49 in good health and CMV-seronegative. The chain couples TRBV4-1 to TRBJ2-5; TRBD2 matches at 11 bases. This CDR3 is CASSHSGRAGETQYF. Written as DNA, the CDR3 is TGCGCCAGCAGCCATAGCGGGAGGGCCGGGGAGACCCAGTACTTC.